Listed here is a single T cell receptor (beta chain). The CDR3 is 13 residues long. V was shortened by 5 bases and J by 6 bases, with 14 bases between the two germline ends. The V gene's germline CDR1 is SGHVS and CDR2 FQNEAQ. This entry belongs to a study of T cell responses to AZD1222 COVID-19 vaccine. The table came from immunoSEQ multiplex PCR; TCRdb's copy has only in-frame clones and leaves some out. The sample has 100,000 to 150,000 clones; 90% to 95% are singletons. V usage is TRBV7-8 and J usage is TRBJ2-7; tentative D call: TRBD2 (6 bases). This TCR came from an adult in good health. The sample consisted of peripheral blood, taken on day 0 of AZD1222 vaccination. The CDR3 sequence: CASSLTRVVEQYF. CDR3 sequence (DNA): TGTGCCAGCAGCCTGACTAGGGTAGTCGAGCAGTACTTC.